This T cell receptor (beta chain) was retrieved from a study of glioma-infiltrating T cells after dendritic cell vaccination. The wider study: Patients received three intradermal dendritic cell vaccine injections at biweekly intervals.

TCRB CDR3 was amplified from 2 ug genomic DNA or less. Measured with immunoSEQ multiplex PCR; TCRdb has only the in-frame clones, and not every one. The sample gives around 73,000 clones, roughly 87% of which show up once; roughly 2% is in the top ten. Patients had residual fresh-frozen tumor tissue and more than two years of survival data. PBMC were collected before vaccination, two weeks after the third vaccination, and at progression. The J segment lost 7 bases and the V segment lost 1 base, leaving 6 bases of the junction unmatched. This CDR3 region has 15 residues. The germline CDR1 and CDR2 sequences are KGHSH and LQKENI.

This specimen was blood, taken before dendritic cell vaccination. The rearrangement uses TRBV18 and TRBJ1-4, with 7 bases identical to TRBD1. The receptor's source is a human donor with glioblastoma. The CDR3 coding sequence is TGTGCCAGCTCACCACTACAGGGGCATAGTGAAAAACTGTTTTTT. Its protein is CASSPLQGHSEKLFF.